The 5 T cell receptor beta chains given below trace back to one sample, sequenced in a study of blood T cell repertoires in COVID-19. The repertoire was sequenced with immunoSEQ multiplex PCR; TCRdb's copy has only in-frame clones and lacks some. The sample has approximately 130,000 clones, around four fifths seen once; the top ten hold around 13%. The sample was peripheral blood. Receptors were obtained from a human donor in a cohort sampled during active COVID-19.

This chain connects TRBV7-9 to TRBJ2-3, with D possibly matching TRBD2 (7 bases). The CDR3 is made up of 14 amino acids. Germline V gene data show CDR1 as SEHNR and CDR2 as FQNEAQ (reference sequence). V was trimmed by 3 bases and J by 5 bases, leaving 12 bases between them. The CDR3 DNA reads TGTGCCAGCAGCTTCGAGGGGGGGCGAGATACGCAGTATTTT. Amino acids: CASSFEGGRDTQYF.

This clone appeared once. The J gene is TRBJ2-3, the V gene TRBV5-1; 9 positions agree with TRBD2. The junction had 5 bases not matched to a gene; V was cut back by 1 base and J by 8 bases. The CDR3 consists of 14 residues. Germline V gene lookup returns CDR1 SGHRS and CDR2 YFSETQ. Here the CDR3 DNA reads TGCGCCAGCAGCTTGCTGGGGACTAGCAGTACGCAGTATTTT. It is translated as CASSLLGTSSTQYF.

The chain has TRBV4-1 and TRBJ2-5; TRBD2 matches 8 bases. V was clipped by 0 bases and J by 4 bases; unmatched bases: 16. The CDR3 spans 19 residues. The germline V gene encodes CDR1 MGHRA and CDR2 YSYEKL. This chain's CDR3 is CASSQEPALAGRGVETQYF. The CDR3 region has the DNA TGCGCCAGCAGCCAAGAACCCGCCTTAGCGGGGAGGGGGGTAGAGACCCAGTACTTC.

CDR3 nucleotide sequence: TGTGCCAGCACAACGGGACACAGGAACACTGAAGCTTTCTTT. Encoded protein: CASTTGHRNTEAFF. V gene TRBV5-6 combines with J gene TRBJ1-1; perhaps TRBD1 as D (6 bases). Germline CDR1 SGHDT, CDR2 YYEEEE. The CDR3 sequence is 14 residues long. The germline V and J ends were trimmed by 6 bases and 1 base, with 13 bases remaining between them.

The chain recombines TRBV15 with TRBJ1-6; 7 bases align to TRBD1. Looked up from germline, CDR1 is LNHNV and CDR2 is YYDKDF (reference sequence). The ends lost 4 bases at V and 5 bases at J; junction bases unmatched: 5. This CDR3 spans 15 amino acids. Here the CDR3 reads CATSNIQGHNSPLHF. The DNA for the CDR3 is TGTGCCACCAGCAACATACAGGGGCATAATTCACCCCTCCACTTT.